The following is a T cell receptor beta chain sequence with its context. There is no known antigen for this receptor. Per-base quality was not reported, and no clone a single base away is much larger than it. The CDR3, from cysteine to phenylalanine, totals 14 residues. Only the CDR3 part of the read is kept: 42 bases, read in frame from the first base. Based on the germline V gene (reference sequence), the CDR1 and CDR2 sequences are SGHKS and YYEKEE. V is shortened by 6 bases, J by 5 bases, and the region joining them spans 17 bases. The TCR beta CDR3 region was amplified with a multiplex PCR system, in which a first round of about 10 cycles was run using 32 V-gene forward and 13 J-gene reverse primers. First-round PCR used a QIAGEN Multiplex PCR Kit, and primer sequences were filed in Chinese patent CN105087789A. Illumina universal primers were added in a second PCR round performed with the Phusion High-Fidelity PCR Kit. Paired-end sequencing of TCR libraries was carried out on the Illumina HiSeq X Ten platform at a read length of 151 bp. For the original study's pipeline: Reads lacking multiplex PCR primers were removed with Cutadapt, read pairs were merged with PEAR, and CDR3 regions were called with MiXCR default settings. Repertoire diversity used Shannon entropy, and clonality was computed as one minus Shannon entropy divided by ln of productive unique sequence count. Dominant or high-frequency T-cell clones were defined as clonotypes at frequencies of at least 0.5%. TCRdb trimmed public reads at Q25 via fastp, called clones via MiXCR and kept in-frame beta chains. Rows matching on CDR3 protein sequence are summarized as one entry with the most common DNA and genes. What appears here as the V and J calls and clone size reflects TCRdb's work, not the paper's. The sample table holds thousands of distinct CDR3 sequences, of which around a fifth were seen once. The biggest ten clones account for 11% of the sample.

The TCR template was genomic DNA extracted from bulk tumor tissue, and roughly 590 ng of gDNA was amplified for each sample. During surgery, multiple biopsies were taken from each primary tumor, with sampling sites spaced as far apart as possible within the tumor mass. The study cohort was described as untreated, and the patients were newly diagnosed NSCLC cases having curative surgery. The donors were fewer than 17 patients with newly diagnosed non-small cell lung cancer who were having surgery with curative intent. A couple of independent pathologists reviewed the resected tumor masses. Only high-quality DNA and RNA samples were carried forward to sequencing. This sample is part of a study of immune heterogeneity within non-small cell lung tumors (dated by TCRdb to about 2018). Regarding the research as a whole: By histology, the tumors were several squamous cell carcinomas, nine to eleven non-squamous carcinomas and 1 tumor not otherwise specified. To look at intratumoral immune heterogeneity, the study ran whole-exome sequencing, RNA-seq and TCR beta repertoire sequencing on several spatially distinct regions taken from every NSCLC tumor. Transcriptome data were available for just roughly 40 loci from about a dozen patients, whereas TCR repertoire analysis spanned around 58 tumor loci from roughly 14 patients. Neoantigen binding to each patient's HLA alleles was predicted with netMHCpan-3.0 for mutant peptides of 8 to 11 amino acids. Results and caveats for the whole study, not just this receptor: A statistically significant but moderate positive correlation (R about 0.34) was observed between local T-cell repertoire clonality and local tumor mutational burden. Within a patient, the same dominant CDR3B clonotypes appeared at multiple loci, but different tumor locations also contained unique high-frequency clones. Individual patients mostly had different high-frequency TCR beta clonotypes.

The sequence came from a man aged 55 to 70 with non-small cell lung cancer. Sequencing input: lung tumor tissue. The sequence links TRBV5-5 to TRBJ2-5, with no D gene named confidently. The CDR3 has the sequence CASNWTHISETQYF. The DNA sequence reads TGTGCCAGCAATTGGACCCACATATCGGAGACCCAGTACTTC.